This T cell receptor beta chain comes out of a study of T cells in Graves' hyperthyroidism and ophthalmopathy. This clonotype was seen ten or more times. Germline CDR1 reads SGHAT; CDR2 reads FQNNGV. Trimming stripped 6 bases from V and 4 bases from J, with 12 bases between. This CDR3 is built from 13 residues. Authors of the study amplified TCR beta CDR3 regions from RNA transcripts. HTBI primers drove first-round RT-PCR of the TCR CDR3. TCRdb ran MiXCR on the multiplex PCR reads and lists one entry per CDR3 protein. The sample holds around 570,000 distinct CDR3 sequences, about 20% seen once. The genes are TRBV11-2 and TRBJ1-1, with D uncertain. The TCR sequence derives from a man aged 35 to 55 with Graves' ophthalmopathy. Specimen: blood. Here the CDR3 DNA reads TGTGCCAGCAGTTCCAGAGTTGGCACTGAAGCTTTCTTT. Translating it yields CASSSRVGTEAFF.